Each of the 3 T cell receptor beta chains below was sequenced from the same sample in a study of beta chain features in type 1 diabetes. Isolated RNA was reverse transcribed in full, so expressed TCRB transcripts were sequenced. The table came from immunoSEQ multiplex PCR; TCRdb's copy has only in-frame clones and leaves some out. The table includes 160,000 or so clones, approximately 10% detected once. These TCRs are of unknown antigen specificity. The study's findings and limits: Shorter TCRB CDR3s, moderately but significantly so, were found in Type 1 diabetes patients in all four CD4+ subsets.

The sequenced sample was central memory CD4+ T cells from blood. These receptors originate from a woman aged 25 to 39 with type 1 diabetes.

The genes are TRBV2 and TRBJ2-7, with D tentatively TRBD1 (6 bases). Germline V gives CDR1 SNHLY, CDR2 FYNNEI. The CDR3 loop spans 15 amino acids. Trimming removed 4 bases at V and 5 bases at J, with 18 bases between. DNA of the CDR3: TGTGCCAGCAGTGCACCCTCGGACAGTATCCACGAGCAGTACTTC. The encoded protein is CASSAPSDSIHEQYF.

In its sample, this clone was seen a few times. This rearrangement joins TRBV28 to TRBJ1-2; 8 bases agree with TRBD1. Trimming cost V 7 bases and J 0 bases; bases outside gene matches: 10. The CDR3 has 16 residues. Germline V gene sequence: CDR1 MDHEN, CDR2 SYDVKM. CDR3 protein: CASTITGGTANYGYTF. CDR3 DNA: TGTGCCAGCACTATTACAGGGGGTACAGCTAACTATGGCTACACCTTC.

This clone appeared a few times. The rearrangement joins TRBV7-2 to TRBJ2-3; 14 bases agree with TRBD2. CDR1 is SGHTA, CDR2 FQGNSA, per germline. J gave up 6 bases and V 6 bases, and 11 bases lay outside the gene matches. The CDR3 length is 17 residues. The CDR3 coding sequence is TGTGCCAGCAGTCTACTGGGACTAGCGGGAGCACCCGATACGCAGTATTTT. It specifies CASSLLGLAGAPDTQYF.